This T cell receptor (beta chain) appears in the sequencing data of a study of Tregs in tolerant kidney transplant recipients. Regarding the study as a whole: Changing PCR primers prevented nucleotide comparison between some patients' samples. In tolerant patients, donor-specific Tregs outgrew total Tregs, suggesting antigen-driven expansion.

Thawed PBMCs were FACS-sorted into unstimulated CD4+CD25+CD127- regulatory T cells, CD4+CD25- non-regulatory cells, CD4 and CD8 cells. Concerning this clone itself: Its antigen remains unidentified.

The CDR3 consists of 18 residues. Trimming at V came to 1 base and at J to 0 bases, leaving 2 bases not matched to a gene. Germline-derived CDR1 and CDR2 are MNHNS and SASEGT. The table came from immunoSEQ multiplex PCR; TCRdb's copy has only in-frame clones and leaves some out. The sample records roughly 69,000 clones, around 90% being singletons. This chain connects TRBV6-1 to TRBJ2-2; TRBD2 agrees at 13 bases. The receptor was isolated from a human donor who received a combined kidney and bone marrow transplant. The sample in question was CD4+ T cells from blood, obtained before the transplant. The CDR3 bases are TGTGCCAGCAGTGAAGGACTAGCGGGAGGCGCGAACACCGGGGAGCTGTTTTTT. Amino acid sequence: CASSEGLAGGANTGELFF.